This T cell receptor beta chain was sequenced in a study of siplizumab effects on memory and regulatory T cells. General observations from the study: Major contributors to the alloresponse seemed to be naive T cells, which also appeared more diverse than memory cells.

V dropped 2 bases and J dropped 7; count of bases not matched to a gene: 12. This CDR3 is 17 amino acids long. Germline-derived CDR1 and CDR2 are LNHNV and YYDKDF (reference sequence). Turning to this clone: Its antigen remains unidentified.

Sequencing of each sample assayed approximately 10^5 TCR templates. Clones were read by immunoSEQ multiplex PCR, and TCRdb kept only the in-frame ones, dropping some. The data show roughly 97,000 clones, approximately 93% seen once. Sequencing input: Tregs sorted from blood. The V and J genes are TRBV15 and TRBJ2-3; TRBD1 aligns across 10 bases. This receptor was obtained from a human donor in good health. In DNA, the CDR3 is TGTGCCACCAGCAGACCCCGACAGGGGGCAGTACCTAATACGCAGTATTTT. The encoded protein is CATSRPRQGAVPNTQYF.